This T cell receptor beta chain comes out of a study of immune evolution from preneoplasia to lung adenocarcinoma. On the study more broadly: HLA loss of heterozygosity: about 7% AIS, about 14% MIA, around 35% ADC, none AAH.

The assay was immunoSEQ multiplex PCR, and TCRdb's table has in-frame clones only and misses some. Of about 4,500 clones listed, 87% are singletons. This CDR3 has 15 residues. CDR1 is SGHRS and CDR2 is YFSETQ in the germline V gene. The V and J ends lost 4 bases and 1 base, in that order; junction bases with no gene match: 6. General observations from the study: KRAS-mutant nodules had the highest T cell clonality.

Each case's diagnosis was confirmed by two pathologists on H&E. Nucleic acids came from premalignant or tumor cells enriched by macro-dissection. This clone has a single count. What it binds is not known. Sequencing was performed on FFPE invasive lung adenocarcinoma tissue. V usage is TRBV5-1 and J usage is TRBJ2-3; 7 positions agree with TRBD2. This TCR derives from a person aged 45 to 60 with lung adenocarcinoma. In DNA, the CDR3 is TGCGCCAGCAGCATTGGGGGGGTCGGCACAGATACGCAGTATTTT. The encoded protein is CASSIGGVGTDTQYF. The whole variable domain, remainder taken from reference TRBV5-1 and TRBJ2-3, is KAGVTQTPRYLIKTRGQQVTLSCSPISGHRSVSWYQQTPGQGLQFLFEYFSETQRNKGNFPGRFSGRQFSNSRSEMNVSTLELGDSALYLCASSIGGVGTDTQYFGPGTRLTVL.